This TCR beta chain derives from a study of shared T cell receptors in the human thymus. Here immunoSEQ multiplex PCR was the method, and the copy in TCRdb shows in-frame clones only, minus some. This sample has 720,000 or so clones, with roughly 88% found just once. Separately, the same data were catalogued under a study of human thymus T cells.

The sequenced sample consisted of thymocytes. This sequence originates from a girl under three years old with a congenital heart defect.

CDR3 nucleotide sequence: TGTGCCAGCAGCCATAGGGACGGGAGCTCCTACAATGAGCAGTTCTTC. Its protein is CASSHRDGSSYNEQFF. The rearrangement uses TRBV7-9 and TRBJ2-1; weak D call: TRBD2 (6 bases). The CDR3 runs 16 residues. The germline V gene encodes CDR1 SEHNR and CDR2 FQNEAQ (reference sequence). V was cut by 5 bases and J by 0 bases, with 14 bases left in between.